What follows are 7 T cell receptor beta chains derived from one specimen sequenced in a study of blood T cell repertoires in COVID-19. TCRdb's copy holds only in-frame clones and misses some; the assay was immunoSEQ multiplex PCR. Among roughly 59,000 clones listed, roughly 80% were seen once. Sequenced material: peripheral blood. The receptor source for this set is an elderly man with acute or convalescent COVID-19.

The rearrangement uses TRBV6-6 and TRBJ2-5, with D possibly being TRBD1 (5 bases). The CDR3 consists of 16 residues. The V and J ends lost 0 bases and 0 bases respectively, with 11 bases between them. The germline CDR1 and CDR2 sequences are MNHNY and SVGAGI (reference sequence). DNA for the CDR3: TGTGCCAGCAGTTACTCGCTACAGGAGAACCAAGAGACCCAGTACTTC. It is translated as CASSYSLQENQETQYF.

The chain carries TRBV2 and TRBJ2-2; 10 bases line up with TRBD1. From germline, CDR1 is SNHLY and CDR2 FYNNEI. The V segment lost 6 bases and the J segment 6 bases; nucleotides outside the gene matches: 7. The CDR3 totals 15 residues. CDR3 loop: CASRGDRGSAGELFF. For the CDR3, the DNA is TGTGCCAGCAGGGGGGACAGGGGATCTGCCGGGGAGCTGTTTTTT. The full variable domain, in which reference TRBV2 and TRBJ2-2 provide the parts outside the CDR3, is EPEVTQTPSHQVTQMGQEVILRCVPISNHLYFYWYRQILGQKVEFLVSFYNNEISEKSEIFDDQFSVERPDGSNFTLKIRSTKLEDSAMYFCASRGDRGSAGELFFGEGSRLTVL.

The V and J genes are TRBV29-1 and TRBJ2-1; TRBD1 aligns across 10 bases. Trimming removed 2 bases from V and 4 bases from J; junction bases left unmatched: 11. This CDR3 is built from 17 residues. Germline CDR1 SQVTM, CDR2 ANQGSEA. The CDR3 DNA is TGCAGCGTTGAAAGACAGGGGGCTGCGGAACGATACAATGAGCAGTTCTTC. The encoded protein is CSVERQGAAERYNEQFF.

The genes are TRBV19 and TRBJ1-6, with a weak D call TRBD1 (6 bases). The CDR3 has 16 amino acids. V lost 7 bases to trimming and J lost 6 bases, with 19 bases between them. Germline V gives CDR1 LNHDA, CDR2 SQIVND (reference sequence). The CDR3 nucleotides are TGTGCCAGTACCATGCAGGGCGCAGGGGCTAATTCACCCCTCCACTTT. Translated: CASTMQGAGANSPLHF.

This chain joins TRBV27 and TRBJ1-1; D gene ambiguous. Germline loops: CDR1 MNHEY, CDR2 SMNVEV (reference sequence). The CDR3 length is 15 residues. V was cut by 3 bases and J by 2 bases, with 13 bases left in between. CDR3 DNA: TGTGCCAGCAGTTTCCTGCCAGGTATCAACACTGAAGCTTTCTTT. It encodes CASSFLPGINTEAFF.

On this clone itself: This same CDR3 is encoded by further DNA sequences in the sample. The rearrangement joins TRBV5-1 to TRBJ2-5; 10 bases map to TRBD2. The CDR3 is 16 amino acids. CDR1 SGHRS and CDR2 YFSETQ come from the germline V gene. After removal of 0 bases from V and 5 bases from J, the junction contained 7 bases not matched to a gene. The CDR3 reads CASSLAAAGGRETQYF. The CDR3 coding sequence is TGCGCCAGCAGCTTGGCCGCAGCGGGGGGGCGGGAGACCCAGTACTTC.

A single count supports this clone. V and J are TRBV12-3 or TRBV12-4 and TRBJ1-6; no definite D call. The V end lost 1 base, the J end lost 7 bases, and 5 bases lay between the germline ends. The CDR3 covers 13 residues. This chain's CDR3 is CASSLVGNSPLHF. CDR3 DNA: TGTGCCAGCAGTTTAGTTGGCAATTCACCCCTCCACTTT.